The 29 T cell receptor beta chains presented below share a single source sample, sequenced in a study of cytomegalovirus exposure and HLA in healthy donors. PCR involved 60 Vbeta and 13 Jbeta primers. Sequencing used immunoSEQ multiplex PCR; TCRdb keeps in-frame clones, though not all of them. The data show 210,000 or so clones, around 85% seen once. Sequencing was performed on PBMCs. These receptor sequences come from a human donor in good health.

The chain's CDR3 is CAISESALAGVDEQFF. In nucleotides, the CDR3 is TGTGCCATCAGTGAGTCTGCACTAGCGGGAGTCGATGAGCAGTTCTTC. This rearrangement joins TRBV10-3 to TRBJ2-1, with TRBD2 identical over 11 bases. V trimming: 0 bases; J trimming: 8 bases; junction bases outside the gene matches: 6. CDR1 ENHRY and CDR2 SYGVKD come from the germline V gene. The CDR3 consists of 16 residues.

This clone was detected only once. The CDR3 region is CASTRQAYNEQFF. CDR3 DNA: TGCGCCAGCACTAGACAGGCCTACAATGAGCAGTTCTTC. The rearrangement uses TRBV10-2 and TRBJ2-1; D may be TRBD1 (6 bases). The germline gives CDR1 WSHSY, CDR2 SAAADI. V was cut by 7 bases and J by 2 bases, with 9 bases left in between. The CDR3 runs 13 residues.

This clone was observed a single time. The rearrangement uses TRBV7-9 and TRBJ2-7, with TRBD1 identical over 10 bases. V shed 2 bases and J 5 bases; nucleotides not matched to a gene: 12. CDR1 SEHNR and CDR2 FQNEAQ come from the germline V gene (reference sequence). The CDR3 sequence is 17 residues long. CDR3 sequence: CASSLNMGQGFTHEQYF. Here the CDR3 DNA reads TGTGCCAGCAGCTTAAACATGGGACAGGGGTTCACCCACGAGCAGTACTTC.

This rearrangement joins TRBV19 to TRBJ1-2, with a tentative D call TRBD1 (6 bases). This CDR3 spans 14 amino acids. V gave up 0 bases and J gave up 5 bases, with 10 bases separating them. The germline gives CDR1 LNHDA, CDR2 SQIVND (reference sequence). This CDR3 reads CASSIDGTRYGYTF. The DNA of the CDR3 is TGTGCCAGTAGTATAGATGGGACACGTTATGGCTACACCTTC.

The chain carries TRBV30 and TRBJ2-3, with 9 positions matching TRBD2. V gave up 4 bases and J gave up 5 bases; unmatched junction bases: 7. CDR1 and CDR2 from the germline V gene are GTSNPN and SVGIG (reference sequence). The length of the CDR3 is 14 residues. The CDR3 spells CAWTRAGGRDTQYF. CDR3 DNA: TGTGCCTGGACTCGGGCGGGAGGGAGAGATACGCAGTATTTT.

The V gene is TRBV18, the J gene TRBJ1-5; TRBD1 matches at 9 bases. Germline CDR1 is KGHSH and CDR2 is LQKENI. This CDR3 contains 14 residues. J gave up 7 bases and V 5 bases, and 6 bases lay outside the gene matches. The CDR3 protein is CASSRDRARQPQHF. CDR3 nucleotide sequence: TGTGCCAGCTCAAGGGACAGGGCAAGGCAGCCCCAGCATTTT. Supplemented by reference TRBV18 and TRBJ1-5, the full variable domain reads NAGVMQNPRHLVRRRGQEARLRCSPMKGHSHVYWYRQLPEEGLKFMVYLQKENIIDESGMPKERFSAEFPKEGPSILRIQQVVRGDSAAYFCASSRDRARQPQHFGDGTRLSIL.

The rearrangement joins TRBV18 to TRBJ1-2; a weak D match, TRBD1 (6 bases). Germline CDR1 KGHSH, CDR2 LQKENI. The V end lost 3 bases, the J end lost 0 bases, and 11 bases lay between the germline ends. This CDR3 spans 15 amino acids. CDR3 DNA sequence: TGTGCCAGCTCACCGTGGACAGTTTCTAACTATGGCTACACCTTC. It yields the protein CASSPWTVSNYGYTF.

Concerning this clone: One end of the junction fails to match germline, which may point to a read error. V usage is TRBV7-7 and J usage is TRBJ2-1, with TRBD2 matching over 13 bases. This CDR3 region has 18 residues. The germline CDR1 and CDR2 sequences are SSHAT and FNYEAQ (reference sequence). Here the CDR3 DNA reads TGTGCTAGCAGCGTGGGACTAGCGGGGCCCCTTTCCTACAATGAGCAGTTCTTC. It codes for CASSVGLAGPLSYNEQFF. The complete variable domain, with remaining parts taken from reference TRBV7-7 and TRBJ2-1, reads GAGVSQSPRYKVTKRGQDVTLRCDPISSHATLYWYQQALGQGPEFLTYFNYEAQPDKSGLPSDRFSAERPEGSISTLTIQRTEQRDSAMYRCASSVGLAGPLSYNEQFFGPGTRLTVL.

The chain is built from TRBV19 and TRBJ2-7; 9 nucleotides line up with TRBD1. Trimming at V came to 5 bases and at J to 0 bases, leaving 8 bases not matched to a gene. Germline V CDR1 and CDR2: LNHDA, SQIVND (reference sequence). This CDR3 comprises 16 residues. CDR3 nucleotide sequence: TGTGCCAGTAGTCCTCAGGGACAGGGCTTCTCCTACGAGCAGTACTTC. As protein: CASSPQGQGFSYEQYF.

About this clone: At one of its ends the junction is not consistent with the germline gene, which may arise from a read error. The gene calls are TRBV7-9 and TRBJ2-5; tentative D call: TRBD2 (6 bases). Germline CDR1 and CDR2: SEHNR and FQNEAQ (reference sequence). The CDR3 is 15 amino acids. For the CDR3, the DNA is TGTTCCAGCAGCCACACGGCCACGGGGGAAGAGACCCAGTACTTC. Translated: CSSSHTATGEETQYF.

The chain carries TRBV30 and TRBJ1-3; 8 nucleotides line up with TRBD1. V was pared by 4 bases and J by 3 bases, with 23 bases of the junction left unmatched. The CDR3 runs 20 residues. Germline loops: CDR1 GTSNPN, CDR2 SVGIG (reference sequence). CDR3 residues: CAWILRGRGLRSPDGNTIYF. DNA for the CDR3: TGTGCCTGGATCCTAAGGGGCAGGGGGCTAAGAAGTCCGGATGGAAACACCATATATTTT. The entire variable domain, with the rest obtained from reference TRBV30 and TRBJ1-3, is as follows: SQTIHQWPATLVQPVGSPLSLECTVEGTSNPNLYWYRQAAGRGLQLLFYSVGIGQISSEVPQNLSASRPQDRQFILSSKKLLLSDSGFYLCAWILRGRGLRSPDGNTIYFGEGSWLTVV.

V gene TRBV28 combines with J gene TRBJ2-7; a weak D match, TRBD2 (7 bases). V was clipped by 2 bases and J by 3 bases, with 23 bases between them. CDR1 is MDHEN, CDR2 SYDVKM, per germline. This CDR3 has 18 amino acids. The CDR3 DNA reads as TGTGCCAGCAGTTTACGATGGGGTCGGGGGGCGGGCCTCTACGAGCAGTACTTC. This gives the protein CASSLRWGRGAGLYEQYF. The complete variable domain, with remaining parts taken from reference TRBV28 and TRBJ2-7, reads DVKVTQSSRYLVKRTGEKVFLECVQDMDHENMFWYRQDPGLGLRLIYFSYDVKMKEKGDIPEGYSVSREKKERFSLILESASTNQTSMYLCASSLRWGRGAGLYEQYFGPGTRLTVT.

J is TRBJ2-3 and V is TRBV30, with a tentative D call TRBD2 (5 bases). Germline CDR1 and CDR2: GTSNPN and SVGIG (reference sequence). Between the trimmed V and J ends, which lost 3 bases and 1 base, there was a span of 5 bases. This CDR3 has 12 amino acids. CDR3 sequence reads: CAWSGGTDTQYF. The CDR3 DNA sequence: TGTGCCTGGAGCGGGGGCACAGATACGCAGTATTTT.

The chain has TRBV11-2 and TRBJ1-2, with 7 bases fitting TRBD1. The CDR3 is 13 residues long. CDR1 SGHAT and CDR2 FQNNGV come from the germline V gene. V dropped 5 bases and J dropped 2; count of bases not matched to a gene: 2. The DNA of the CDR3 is TGTGCCAGCAGCATACAGGGGAACTATGGCTACACCTTC. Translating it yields CASSIQGNYGYTF.

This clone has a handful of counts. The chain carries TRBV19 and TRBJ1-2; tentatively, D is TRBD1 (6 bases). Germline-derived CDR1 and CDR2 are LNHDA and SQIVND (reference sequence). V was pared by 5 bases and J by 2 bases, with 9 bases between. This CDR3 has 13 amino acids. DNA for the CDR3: TGTGCCAGTAGTCAACAGGGCAACTATGGCTACACCTTC. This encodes CASSQQGNYGYTF.

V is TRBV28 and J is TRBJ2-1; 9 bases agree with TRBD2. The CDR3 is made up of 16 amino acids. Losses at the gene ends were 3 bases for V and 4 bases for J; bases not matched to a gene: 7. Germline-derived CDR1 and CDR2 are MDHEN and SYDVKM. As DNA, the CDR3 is TGTGCCAGCAGTTTGTGGAAAGCGGGAGGATACAATGAGCAGTTCTTC. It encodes CASSLWKAGGYNEQFF.

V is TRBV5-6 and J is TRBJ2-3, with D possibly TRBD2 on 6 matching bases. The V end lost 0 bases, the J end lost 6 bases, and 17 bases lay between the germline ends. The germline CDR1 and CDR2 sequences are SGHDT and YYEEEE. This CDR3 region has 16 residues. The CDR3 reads CASSLVGGGVSDTQYF. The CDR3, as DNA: TGTGCCAGCAGCTTGGTCGGGGGAGGAGTTTCGGATACGCAGTATTTT.

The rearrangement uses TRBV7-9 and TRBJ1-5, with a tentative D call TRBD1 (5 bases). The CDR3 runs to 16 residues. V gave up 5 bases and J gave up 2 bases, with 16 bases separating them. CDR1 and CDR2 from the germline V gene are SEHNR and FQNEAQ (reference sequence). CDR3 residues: CASSRTKGPGNQPQHF. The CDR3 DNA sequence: TGTGCCAGCAGCCGAACGAAGGGGCCTGGCAATCAGCCCCAGCATTTT. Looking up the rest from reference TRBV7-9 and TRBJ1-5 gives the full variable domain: DTGVSQNPRHKITKRGQNVTFRCDPISEHNRLYWYRQTLGQGPEFLTYFQNEAQLEKSRLLSDRFSAERPKGSFSTLEIQRTEQGDSAMYLCASSRTKGPGNQPQHFGDGTRLSIL.

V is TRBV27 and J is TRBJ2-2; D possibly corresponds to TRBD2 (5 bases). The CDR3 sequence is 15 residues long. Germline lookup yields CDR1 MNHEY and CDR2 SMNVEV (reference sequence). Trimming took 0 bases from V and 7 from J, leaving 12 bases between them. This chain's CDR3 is CASSLSARGNGELFF. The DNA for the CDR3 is TGTGCCAGCAGTTTATCGGCCCGGGGTAACGGGGAGCTGTTTTTT.

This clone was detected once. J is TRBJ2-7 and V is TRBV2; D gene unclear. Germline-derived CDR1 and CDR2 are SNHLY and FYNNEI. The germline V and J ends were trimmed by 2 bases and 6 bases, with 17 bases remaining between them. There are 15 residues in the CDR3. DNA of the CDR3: TGTGCCAGCAGTGAATTGTCAAACCTATCTAGCGAGCAGTACTTC. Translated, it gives CASSELSNLSSEQYF.

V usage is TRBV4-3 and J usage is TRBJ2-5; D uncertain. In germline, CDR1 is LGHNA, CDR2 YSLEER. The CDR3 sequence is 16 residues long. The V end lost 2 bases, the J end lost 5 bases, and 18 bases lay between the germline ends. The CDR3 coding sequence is TGCGCCAGCAGCCAAACGGTCGTAACGGGTGGGGAGACCCAGTACTTC. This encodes CASSQTVVTGGETQYF.

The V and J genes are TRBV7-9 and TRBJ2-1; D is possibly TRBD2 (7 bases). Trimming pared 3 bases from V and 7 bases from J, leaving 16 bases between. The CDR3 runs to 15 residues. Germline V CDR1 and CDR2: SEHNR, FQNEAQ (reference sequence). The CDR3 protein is CASSFVGGGRNEQFF. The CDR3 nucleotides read TGTGCCAGCAGCTTTGTGGGAGGGGGGAGGAATGAGCAGTTCTTC. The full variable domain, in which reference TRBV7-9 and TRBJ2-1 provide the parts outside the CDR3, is DTGVSQNPRHKITKRGQNVTFRCDPISEHNRLYWYRQTLGQGPEFLTYFQNEAQLEKSRLLSDRFSAERPKGSFSTLEIQRTEQGDSAMYLCASSFVGGGRNEQFFGPGTRLTVL.

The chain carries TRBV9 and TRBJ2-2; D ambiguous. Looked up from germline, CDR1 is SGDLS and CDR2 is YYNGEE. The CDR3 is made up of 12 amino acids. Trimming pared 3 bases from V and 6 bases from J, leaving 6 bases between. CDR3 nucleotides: TGTGCCAGCAGCGCAGGCTCCGGGGAGCTGTTTTTT. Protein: CASSAGSGELFF.

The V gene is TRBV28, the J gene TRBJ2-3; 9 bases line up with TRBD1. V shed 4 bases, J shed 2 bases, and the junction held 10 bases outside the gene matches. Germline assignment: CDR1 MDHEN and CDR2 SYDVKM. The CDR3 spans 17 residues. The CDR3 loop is CASSSLGQGPHTDTQYF. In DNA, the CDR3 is TGTGCCAGCAGTTCCCTTGGACAGGGGCCCCACACAGATACGCAGTATTTT. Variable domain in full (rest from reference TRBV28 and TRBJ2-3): DVKVTQSSRYLVKRTGEKVFLECVQDMDHENMFWYRQDPGLGLRLIYFSYDVKMKEKGDIPEGYSVSREKKERFSLILESASTNQTSMYLCASSSLGQGPHTDTQYFGPGTRLTVL.

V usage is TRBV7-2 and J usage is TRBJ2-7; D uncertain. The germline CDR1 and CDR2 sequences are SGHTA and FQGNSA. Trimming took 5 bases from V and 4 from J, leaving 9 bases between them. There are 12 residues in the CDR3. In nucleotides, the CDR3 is TGTGCCAGCAGCCCCCGGTTGTACGAGCAGTACTTC. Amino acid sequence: CASSPRLYEQYF. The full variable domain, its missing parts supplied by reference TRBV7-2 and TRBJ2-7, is GAGVSQSPSNKVTEKGKDVELRCDPISGHTALYWYRQSLGQGLEFLIYFQGNSAPDKSGLPSDRFSAERTGGSVSTLTIQRTQQEDSAVYLCASSPRLYEQYFGPGTRLTVT.

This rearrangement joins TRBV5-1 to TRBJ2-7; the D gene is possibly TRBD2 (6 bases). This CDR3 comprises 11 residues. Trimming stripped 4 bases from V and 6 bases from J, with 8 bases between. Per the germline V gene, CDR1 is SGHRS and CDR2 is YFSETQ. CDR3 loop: CASSGAGEQYF. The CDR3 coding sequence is TGCGCCAGCAGCGGAGCGGGCGAGCAGTACTTC.

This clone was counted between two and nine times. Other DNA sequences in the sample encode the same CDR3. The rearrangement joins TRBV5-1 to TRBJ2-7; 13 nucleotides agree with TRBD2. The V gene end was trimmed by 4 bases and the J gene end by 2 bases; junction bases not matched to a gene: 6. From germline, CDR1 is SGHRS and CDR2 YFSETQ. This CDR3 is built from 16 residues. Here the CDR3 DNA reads TGCGCCAGCAGCCTGACTAGCGGGAGGACCCCCTACGAGCAGTACTTC. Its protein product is CASSLTSGRTPYEQYF.

Here the CDR3 DNA reads TGTGCCAGCAGCTTGCAGGGGCGATCGACAGATACGCAGTATTTT. It is translated as CASSLQGRSTDTQYF. J is TRBJ2-3 and V is TRBV5-8, with D possibly being TRBD1 (6 bases). The CDR3 totals 15 residues. The germline CDR1 and CDR2 sequences are SGHTS and YDEGEE. V was cut by 1 base and J by 3 bases, with 12 bases left in between.

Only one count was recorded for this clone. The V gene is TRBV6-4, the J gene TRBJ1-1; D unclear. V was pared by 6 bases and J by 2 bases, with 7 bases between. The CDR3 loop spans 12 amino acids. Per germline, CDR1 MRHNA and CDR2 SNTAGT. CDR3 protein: CASSSDNTEAFF. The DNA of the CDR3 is TGTGCCAGCAGCTCAGATAACACTGAAGCTTTCTTT.